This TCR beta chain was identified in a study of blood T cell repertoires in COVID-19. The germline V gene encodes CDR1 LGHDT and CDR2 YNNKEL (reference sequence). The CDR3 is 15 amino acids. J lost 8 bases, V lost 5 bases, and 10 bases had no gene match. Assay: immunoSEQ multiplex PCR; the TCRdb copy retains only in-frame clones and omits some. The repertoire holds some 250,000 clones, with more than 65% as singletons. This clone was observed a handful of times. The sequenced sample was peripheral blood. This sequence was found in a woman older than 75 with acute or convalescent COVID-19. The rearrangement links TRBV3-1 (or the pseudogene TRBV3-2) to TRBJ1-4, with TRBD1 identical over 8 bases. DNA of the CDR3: TGTGCCAGCAGCGAAGTGTGGCGGACAGGGGAAAAACTGTTTTTT. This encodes CASSEVWRTGEKLFF.